Below, one T cell receptor (beta chain) is given with its context. Antigen specificity is unknown. The sample originates from a study of cytomegalovirus exposure and HLA in healthy donors. Study-level information: Early released data comprised around 80 million unique TCRs from HLA-typed donors.

With 60 Vbeta and 13 Jbeta primers, the PCR was carried out. The data were produced by immunoSEQ multiplex PCR, yet TCRdb's version contains in-frame clones alone and is incomplete. The data contain about 140,000 clones, 80% of them singletons. Though nominally healthy at sampling, donors likely had unrecorded immune exposures. This CDR3 has 13 residues. V lost 3 bases, J lost 6 bases, and 3 bases stayed unmatched. CDR1 is SGHRS, CDR2 YFSETQ, per germline. Findings of the study overall: There were reportedly fewer N-insertions in an Asian-associated ancestry cluster than the roughly 610-donor mean, in a later analysis.

Sequenced: PBMCs. The chain couples TRBV5-1 to TRBJ1-2; 9 bases are a match to TRBD1. The source is a man aged 50 or older in good health and CMV-seronegative. This CDR3 reads CASSYTGGNGYTF. For the CDR3, the DNA is TGCGCCAGCAGCTATACAGGGGGCAATGGCTACACCTTC.